The 2 T cell receptor beta chains listed next were all sequenced from one sample in a study of T cells in tumors after PD-1 blockade. TCRdb's table, derived via immunoSEQ multiplex PCR, lists solely in-frame clones and lacks some. The sample contains around 13,000 clones, 50% to 70% of which appear only once. The sequencing here drew on tumor tissue, taken before anti-PD-1 treatment. These receptors originate from a human donor with cutaneous squamous cell carcinoma.

CDR3 sequence (DNA): TGTGCCAGCAGTTCGGGAGGGACTAATGAAAAACTGTTTTTT. This encodes CASSSGGTNEKLFF. This chain joins TRBV27 and TRBJ1-4; D is ambiguous. Germline V CDR1 and CDR2: MNHEY, SMNVEV (reference sequence). This CDR3 contains 14 residues. Trimming removed 4 bases at V and 2 bases at J, with 8 bases between.

This clone is medium-sized within its sample. The rearrangement joins TRBV2 to TRBJ1-1; 10 bases fit TRBD1. The ends lost 10 bases at V and 7 bases at J; junction bases unmatched: 6. The CDR3 consists of 12 residues. Germline V gene sequence: CDR1 SNHLY, CDR2 FYNNEI. Here the CDR3 DNA reads TGTGCCACATCGACAGGGGGCCTTGAAGCTTTCTTT. Its protein product is CATSTGGLEAFF.